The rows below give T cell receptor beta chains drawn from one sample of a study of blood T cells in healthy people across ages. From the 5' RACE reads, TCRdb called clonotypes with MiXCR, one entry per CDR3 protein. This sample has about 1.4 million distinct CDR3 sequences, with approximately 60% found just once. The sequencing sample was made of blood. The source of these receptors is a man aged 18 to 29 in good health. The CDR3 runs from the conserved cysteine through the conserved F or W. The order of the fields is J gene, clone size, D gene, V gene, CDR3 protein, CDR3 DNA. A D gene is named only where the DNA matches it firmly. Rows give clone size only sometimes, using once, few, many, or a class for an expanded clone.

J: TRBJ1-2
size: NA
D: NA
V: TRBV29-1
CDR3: CSVDSSPLWGYTF
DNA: TGCAGCGTTGATTCCAGCCCTCTATGGGGCTACACCTTC

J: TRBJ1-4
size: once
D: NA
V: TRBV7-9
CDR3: CASSPSETNEKLFF
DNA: TGTGCCAGCAGCCCAAGCGAAACTAATGAAAAACTGTTTTTT

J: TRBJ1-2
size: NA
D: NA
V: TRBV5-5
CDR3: CASSLHGADSMGYTF
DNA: TGTGCCAGCAGCTTGCATGGGGCGGATTCTATGGGCTACACCTTC

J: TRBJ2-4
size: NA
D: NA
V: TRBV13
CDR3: CASSEGSKNIQYF
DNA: TGTGCCAGCAGTGAGGGATCCAAAAACATTCAGTACTTC

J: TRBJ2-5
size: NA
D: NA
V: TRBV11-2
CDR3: CASSLGGRGGYVQYF
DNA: TGTGCCAGCAGCTTAGGCGGGCGGGGCGGGTACGTGCAGTACTTC

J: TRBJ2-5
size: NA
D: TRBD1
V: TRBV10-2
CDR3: CASKDSGTGVAGEQYF
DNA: TGCGCCAGCAAGGATTCCGGGACAGGGGTGGCTGGTGAGCAGTACTTC

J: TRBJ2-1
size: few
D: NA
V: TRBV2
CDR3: CASSAAGNEQFF
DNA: TGTGCCAGCAGTGCCGCGGGCAATGAGCAGTTCTTC

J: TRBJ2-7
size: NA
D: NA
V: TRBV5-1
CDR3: CASSPNLVTVYEQYF
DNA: TGCGCCAGCAGCCCAAACCTGGTGACAGTTTACGAGCAGTACTTC

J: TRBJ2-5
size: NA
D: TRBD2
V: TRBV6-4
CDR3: CASSDSRSGGNEQYF
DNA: TGTGCCAGCAGTGACTCCCGAAGCGGGGGCAATGAGCAGTACTTC

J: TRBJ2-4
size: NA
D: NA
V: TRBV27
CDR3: CASSVGPQNIQYF
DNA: TGTGCCAGCAGCGTCGGCCCGCAAAACATTCAGTACTTC

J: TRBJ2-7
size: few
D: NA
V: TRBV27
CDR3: CASSSHQGGQGYEQYF
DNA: TGTGCCAGCAGTTCGCACCAAGGTGGTCAGGGCTACGAGCAGTACTTC

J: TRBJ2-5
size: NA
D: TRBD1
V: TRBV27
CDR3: CASRTGEAETQYF
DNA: TGTGCCAGCAGAACAGGGGAAGCGGAGACCCAGTACTTC

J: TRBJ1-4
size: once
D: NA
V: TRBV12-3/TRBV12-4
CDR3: CASSPRDPTNEKLFF
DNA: TGTGCCAGCAGCCCAAGGGATCCAACTAATGAAAAACTGTTTTTT

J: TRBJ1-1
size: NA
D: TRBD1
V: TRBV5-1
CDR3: CASSPGQGAAAFF
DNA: TGCGCCAGCAGCCCGGGACAGGGGGCTGCGGCTTTCTTT

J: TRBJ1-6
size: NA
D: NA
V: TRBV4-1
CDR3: CASSPPDGGFRPLHF
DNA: TGCGCCAGCAGCCCCCCGGATGGAGGATTTAGACCCCTCCACTTT

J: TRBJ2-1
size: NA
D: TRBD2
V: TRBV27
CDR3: CASSPIAGGLYNEQFF
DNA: TGTGCCAGCAGTCCTATAGCGGGGGGGCTCTACAATGAGCAGTTCTTC

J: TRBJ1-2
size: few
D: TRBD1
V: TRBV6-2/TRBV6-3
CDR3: CASDQRGRAFTYGYTF
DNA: TGTGCCAGCGATCAAAGGGGGCGAGCCTTCACCTATGGCTACACCTTC

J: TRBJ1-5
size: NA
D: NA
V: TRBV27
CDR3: CASSLISSEPQHF
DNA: TGTGCCAGCAGTTTAATCTCATCTGAGCCCCAGCATTTT

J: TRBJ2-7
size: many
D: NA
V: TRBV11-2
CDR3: CASSPSTYEQYF
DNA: TGTGCCAGCTCACCAAGCACCTACGAGCAGTACTTC

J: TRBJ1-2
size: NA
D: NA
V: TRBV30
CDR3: CAGTTGNYGYTF
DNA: TGTGCCGGGACCACGGGGAACTATGGCTACACCTTC

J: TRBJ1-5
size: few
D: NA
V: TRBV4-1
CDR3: CASSLPTGNQPQHF
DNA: TGCGCCAGCAGCCTGCCTACAGGCAATCAGCCCCAGCATTTT

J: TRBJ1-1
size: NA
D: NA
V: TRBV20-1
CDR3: CSLSGGNTEAFF
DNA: TGCAGCCTGTCGGGGGGTAACACTGAAGCTTTCTTT

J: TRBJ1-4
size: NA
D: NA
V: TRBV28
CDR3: CASIPLGRASNEKLFF
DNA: TGTGCCAGCATTCCCCTTGGCAGGGCTTCTAATGAAAAACTGTTTTTT

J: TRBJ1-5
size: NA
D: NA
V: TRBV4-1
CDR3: CASSQGSGLQPQHF
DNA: TGCGCCAGCAGCCAAGGGTCTGGCTTACAGCCCCAGCATTTT

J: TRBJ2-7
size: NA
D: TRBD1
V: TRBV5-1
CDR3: CASSLAGSDRGLYEQYF
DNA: TGCGCCAGCAGCTTGGCGGGCTCGGACAGGGGGCTCTACGAGCAGTACTTC

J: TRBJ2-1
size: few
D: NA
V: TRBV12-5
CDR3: CASAGRDNEQFF
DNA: TGTGCTAGTGCTGGGCGAGACAATGAGCAGTTCTTC

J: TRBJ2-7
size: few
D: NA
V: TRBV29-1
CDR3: CSVGAAYEQYF
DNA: TGCAGCGTTGGGGCGGCCTACGAGCAGTACTTC

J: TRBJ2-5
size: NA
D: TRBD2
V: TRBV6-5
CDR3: CASSYSTSGAETQYF
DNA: TGTGCCAGCAGTTACTCAACTAGCGGGGCAGAGACCCAGTACTTC

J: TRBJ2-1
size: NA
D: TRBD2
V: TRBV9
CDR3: CASSVGGNPYNEQFF
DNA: TGTGCCAGCAGCGTGGGAGGGAACCCCTACAATGAGCAGTTCTTC

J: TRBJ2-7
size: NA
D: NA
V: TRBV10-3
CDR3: CATGPPRGEQYF
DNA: TGTGCCACCGGCCCCCCCCGGGGCGAGCAGTACTTC

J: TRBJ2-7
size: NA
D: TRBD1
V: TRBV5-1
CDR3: CASSRLQGKREQYF
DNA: TGCGCCAGCAGCAGATTACAGGGGAAACGCGAGCAGTACTTC

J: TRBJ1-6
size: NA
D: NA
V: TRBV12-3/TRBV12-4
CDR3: CASSLALSGINSPLHF
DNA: TGTGCCAGCAGTTTAGCTTTGTCGGGGATTAATTCACCCCTCCACTTT

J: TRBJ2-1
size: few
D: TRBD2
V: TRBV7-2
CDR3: CASSSNPGLAGAYNEFF
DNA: TGTGCCAGCAGCTCCAACCCTGGACTAGCCGGCGCCTACAATGAGTTCTTC

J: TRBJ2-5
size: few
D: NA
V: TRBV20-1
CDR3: CSARSGVRRETQYF
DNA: TGCAGTGCAAGATCAGGGGTACGACGTGAGACCCAGTACTTC